This T cell receptor (beta chain) was retrieved from a study of identical twins. MiXCR, run by TCRdb on the 5' RACE reads, gives a single entry per CDR3 protein. Of hundreds of thousands of distinct CDR3 sequences in the sample, 15% to 20% are singletons; the top ten hold about an eighth. This CDR3 spans 11 amino acids. In germline, CDR1 is SNHLY, CDR2 FYNNEI. Trimming removed 3 bases from V and 12 bases from J, with 10 bases in between. The data also belong to a second study, concerning T cells expressing NK-cell markers.

The specimen was PBMCs. This chain links TRBV2 with TRBJ2-3; D tentatively reads TRBD1 or TRBD2 (5 bases each). The receptor was isolated from a woman aged 18-30 years in good health. CDR3 protein: CASSDGASQYF. The CDR3 region has the DNA TGTGCCAGCAGTGACGGGGCCTCCCAGTATTTT. Supplemented by reference TRBV2 and TRBJ2-3, the full variable domain reads EPEVTQTPSHQVTQMGQEVILRCVPISNHLYFYWYRQILGQKVEFLVSFYNNEISEKSEIFDDQFSVERPDGSNFTLKIRSTKLEDSAMYFCASSDGASQYFGPGTRLTVL.